This T cell receptor beta chain appears in the sequencing data of a study of radiotherapy plus CTLA-4 blockade in lung cancer. This clone has just one count. The junction had 2 bases not matched to a gene; V was cut back by 0 bases and J by 3 bases. From germline, CDR1 is SGDLS and CDR2 YYNGEE. The CDR3 consists of 17 residues. Only in-frame clones appear in the TCRdb table, and some are missing; sequencing was by immunoSEQ multiplex PCR. There are tens of thousands of clones in the sample; more than 60% occur only once, and under 8% lies in the top ten. The chain is built from TRBV9 and TRBJ2-1; 14 positions agree with TRBD2. This clonotype originated in a human donor with non-small cell lung cancer who had stable disease on radiotherapy plus ipilimumab. The sample here was peripheral blood, taken from a patient treated with radiotherapy plus ipilimumab. DNA of the CDR3: TGTGCCAGCAGCGTAGGACTAGCGGGGGGGTACTACAATGAGCAGTTCTTC. Its protein is CASSVGLAGGYYNEQFF.